This entry features one TCR beta chain sequence. The record originates from a study of identical twins. The CDR3 extends over 16 amino acids. V lost 3 bases and J lost 4; bases outside the gene matches: 10. Germline V gives CDR1 LNHNV, CDR2 YYDKDF (reference sequence). Each CDR3 protein is one row after TCRdb ran MiXCR on the 5' RACE reads. The top ten hold approximately 2.9% of the sample, which has about 470,000 distinct CDR3 sequences, 24% seen once. These sequences were also reported in another study, on T cells expressing NK-cell markers.

The receptor comes from a woman between 18 and 30 years old in good health. Specimen: CD4+ T cells sorted from blood. This rearrangement joins TRBV15 to TRBJ2-7; TRBD2 aligns across 9 bases. The CDR3 coding sequence is TGTGCCACCAGCAGTCCCGGGACTAGCTCCCAATACGAGCAGTACTTC. This translates into CATSSPGTSSQYEQYF. Complete variable domain (other parts from reference TRBV15 and TRBJ2-7): DAMVIQNPRYQVTQFGKPVTLSCSQTLNHNVMYWYQQKSSQAPKLLFHYYDKDFNNEADTPDNFQSRRPNTSFCFLDIRSPGLGDTAMYLCATSSPGTSSQYEQYFGPGTRLTVT.